A single sample gave rise to the 20 T cell receptor beta chains below, sequenced in a study of T cell responses to AZD1222 COVID-19 vaccine. TCRdb's table, derived via immunoSEQ multiplex PCR, lists solely in-frame clones and lacks some. The sample shows 110,000 to 150,000 clones, more than 85% of them seen only once. The sample was peripheral blood, taken on day 0 of AZD1222 vaccination. These receptors all come from an adult in good health.

The rearrangement links TRBV28 to TRBJ1-1, with no clear D. The germline CDR1 and CDR2 sequences are MDHEN and SYDVKM. The CDR3 runs to 14 residues. The ends were cut back, 7 bases at V and 2 bases at J, with 14 bases in the middle. The DNA for the CDR3 is TGTGCCAGCACCCGATCCGGGTCTAACACTGAAGCTTTCTTT. Translation gives CASTRSGSNTEAFF. The whole variable domain, remainder taken from reference TRBV28 and TRBJ1-1, is DVKVTQSSRYLVKRTGEKVFLECVQDMDHENMFWYRQDPGLGLRLIYFSYDVKMKEKGDIPEGYSVSREKKERFSLILESASTNQTSMYLCASTRSGSNTEAFFGQGTRLTVV.

This sequence joins TRBV4-2 and TRBJ1-4; TRBD1 matches 8 bases. Germline assignment: CDR1 LGHNA and CDR2 YNFKEQ. CDR3 length equals 14 residues. V shed 1 base, J shed 5 bases, and the junction held 0 bases outside the gene matches. The CDR3 coding sequence is TGTGCCAGCAGCCAAGGACAGGGGAATGAAAAACTGTTTTTT. Amino acids: CASSQGQGNEKLFF.

A few counts support this clone. The CDR3 spells CAWSKSWDPRGETQYF. In DNA form, the CDR3 reads TGTGCCTGGAGTAAAAGTTGGGACCCGAGGGGGGAGACCCAGTACTTC. The chain carries TRBV30 and TRBJ2-5; D perhaps matches TRBD1 (6 bases). This CDR3 spans 16 amino acids. The germline gives CDR1 GTSNPN, CDR2 SVGIG (reference sequence). Trimming cost V 2 bases and J 5 bases, with 21 bases left between them.

The chain recombines TRBV11-3 with TRBJ2-7; 11 nucleotides agree with TRBD1. The trim removed 5 bases at V and 3 bases at J, leaving 3 bases unmatched. CDR1 is SGHNT and CDR2 is YENEEA in the germline V gene. The CDR3 contains 14 residues. The chain's CDR3 is CASSPGTGGYEQYF. In DNA, the CDR3 is TGTGCCAGCAGCCCTGGGACAGGGGGCTACGAGCAGTACTTC.

The rearrangement links TRBV9 to TRBJ2-7; 12 positions match TRBD2. The CDR3 consists of 15 residues. CDR1 is SGDLS, CDR2 YYNGEE, per germline. Trimming at V came to 4 bases and at J to 6 bases, leaving 8 bases not matched to a gene. The CDR3 nucleotides read TGTGCCAGCAGCCCATGGACTAGCGGGATCCCCGAGCAGTACTTC. This sequence encodes CASSPWTSGIPEQYF.

The gene calls are TRBV28 and TRBJ2-7; the match to TRBD1 covers 7 bases. Germline assignment: CDR1 MDHEN and CDR2 SYDVKM. After removal of 6 bases from V and 3 bases from J, the junction contained 11 bases not matched to a gene. There are 15 residues in the CDR3. The CDR3 protein is CASSLRDSAFYEQYF. The CDR3 bases are TGTGCCAGCAGCCTCCGGGACAGCGCCTTCTACGAGCAGTACTTC. Variable domain in full (rest from reference TRBV28 and TRBJ2-7): DVKVTQSSRYLVKRTGEKVFLECVQDMDHENMFWYRQDPGLGLRLIYFSYDVKMKEKGDIPEGYSVSREKKERFSLILESASTNQTSMYLCASSLRDSAFYEQYFGPGTRLTVT.

This chain joins TRBV5-6 and TRBJ1-5; no definite D call. The germline V and J ends were trimmed by 7 bases and 0 bases, with 11 bases remaining between them. CDR3 size: 14 residues. Germline V lookup: CDR1 SGHDT, CDR2 YYEEEE. CDR3 sequence (DNA): TGTGCCAGCGAGGGCCAAAATAGCAATCAGCCCCAGCATTTT. It yields the protein CASEGQNSNQPQHF.

The chain uses TRBV5-4 and TRBJ1-4; D remains unclear. Germline loops: CDR1 SGHNT, CDR2 YYREEE (reference sequence). The CDR3 has 14 residues. V was cut by 1 base and J by 6 bases, with 10 bases left in between. CDR3 protein: CASSLPGLDEKLFF. As DNA, the CDR3 is TGTGCCAGCAGCTTGCCAGGCTTGGATGAAAAACTGTTTTTT. The full variable domain, its missing parts supplied by reference TRBV5-4 and TRBJ1-4, is ETGVTQSPTHLIKTRGQQVTLRCSSQSGHNTVSWYQQALGQGPQFIFQYYREEENGRGNFPPRFSGLQFPNYSSELNVNALELDDSALYLCASSLPGLDEKLFFGSGTQLSVL.

The chain employs TRBV2 and TRBJ2-5; 10 bases map to TRBD2. CDR3 length: 16 residues. Germline V gene data show CDR1 as SNHLY and CDR2 as FYNNEI. The J segment lost 4 bases and the V segment lost 6 bases, leaving 11 bases of the junction unmatched. CDR3 amino acids: CASSEWLAGDRETQYF. Written as DNA, the CDR3 is TGTGCCAGCAGCGAATGGCTAGCGGGGGACCGAGAGACCCAGTACTTC.

This rearrangement joins TRBV7-2 to TRBJ2-7; 7 bases line up with TRBD1. V shed 1 base and J 4 bases; nucleotides not matched to a gene: 4. CDR1 is SGHTA and CDR2 is FQGNSA in the germline V gene. The CDR3 covers 14 residues. CDR3 protein: CASSLGQGRYEQYF. For the CDR3, the DNA is TGTGCCAGCAGCTTAGGACAGGGAAGGTACGAGCAGTACTTC.

The chain has TRBV20-1 and TRBJ2-7; D gene ambiguous. With 5 bases removed from V and 2 bases from J, the gap between germline ends came to 7 bases. Germline V gene data show CDR1 as DFQATT and CDR2 as SNEGSKA (reference sequence). This CDR3 spans 11 amino acids. The CDR3 DNA reads as TGCAGTGCTCCCAGAGCCTACGAGCAGTACTTC. Translated, it gives CSAPRAYEQYF.

The chain links TRBV29-1 to TRBJ1-1; D possibly corresponds to TRBD1 (5 bases). Between the trimmed V and J ends, which lost 4 bases and 4 bases, there was a span of 13 bases. The CDR3 contains 13 residues. Germline-derived CDR1 and CDR2 are SQVTM and ANQGSEA. In DNA form, the CDR3 reads TGCAGCGTTGGATGGGGGGTCGGCACTGAAGCTTTCTTT. Its protein product is CSVGWGVGTEAFF.

V usage is TRBV7-6 and J usage is TRBJ1-6; D call uncertain. There are 13 residues in the CDR3. V was trimmed by 5 bases and J by 10 bases, leaving 12 bases between them. CDR1 and CDR2 (germline): SGHVS, FNYEAQ. The CDR3 sequence: CASSGKGGSPLHF. The CDR3 nucleotides are TGTGCCAGCAGCGGAAAGGGAGGCTCACCCCTCCACTTT.

This CDR3 reads CATTSGQETQYF. For the CDR3, the DNA is TGTGCCACCACAAGCGGGCAAGAGACCCAGTACTTC. V and J are TRBV15 and TRBJ2-5, with D possibly matching TRBD2 (6 bases). The CDR3 length is 12 residues. Per germline, CDR1 LNHNV and CDR2 YYDKDF (reference sequence). V lost 7 bases and J 2 bases, leaving 8 bases between the germline ends.

This clone was counted a few times. This sequence joins TRBV15 and TRBJ2-1; D is possibly TRBD2 (5 bases). Germline V gives CDR1 LNHNV, CDR2 YYDKDF (reference sequence). This CDR3 is 14 amino acids long. The V end was cut by 8 bases, the J end by 2 bases, with 13 bases between. CDR3 in amino acids: CATGERKTYNEQFF. For the CDR3, the DNA is TGTGCCACCGGAGAGCGGAAAACCTACAATGAGCAGTTCTTC.

J is TRBJ2-3 and V is TRBV7-9; D tentatively fits TRBD1 or TRBD2 (7 bases each). Per the germline V gene, CDR1 is SEHNR and CDR2 is FQNEAQ (reference sequence). CDR3 length: 14 amino acids. The V end was cut by 4 bases, the J end by 8 bases, with 16 bases between. The CDR3 sequence is CASSSQGGQGTQYF. The CDR3 DNA reads TGTGCCAGCAGCTCCCAGGGGGGGCAGGGTACGCAGTATTTT.

The V gene is TRBV7-8, the J gene TRBJ1-1, with D tentatively TRBD1 (5 bases). The CDR3 totals 16 residues. V was shortened by 5 bases and J by 5 bases, with 21 bases between the two germline ends. CDR1 and CDR2 (germline): SGHVS, FQNEAQ. CDR3 in amino acids: CASSPTRGGVGTEAFF. DNA of the CDR3: TGTGCCAGCAGCCCCACGCGTGGGGGAGTTGGGACTGAAGCTTTCTTT.

The V call is TRBV5-4, the J call TRBJ2-5, with D perhaps matching TRBD2 (5 bases). This CDR3 contains 13 residues. V was clipped by 2 bases and J by 1 base, with 6 bases between them. Germline V gives CDR1 SGHNT, CDR2 YYREEE (reference sequence). DNA for the CDR3: TGTGCCAGCAGCTTCGGGGTCCAAGAGACCCAGTACTTC. This sequence encodes CASSFGVQETQYF.

This chain links TRBV11-2 with TRBJ1-2; D unclear. The V gene lost 2 bases and the J gene lost 5 bases, with 6 bases spanning the gap. Germline V gives CDR1 SGHAT, CDR2 FQNNGV. The CDR3 has 12 amino acids. The CDR3 spells CASSLSQYGYTF. The CDR3 nucleotides are TGTGCCAGCAGCTTATCACAGTATGGCTACACCTTC.

This rearrangement joins TRBV24-1 to TRBJ1-5; D is unresolved. Per the germline V gene, CDR1 is KGHDR and CDR2 is SFDVKD. This CDR3 is built from 16 residues. Trimming cost V 1 base and J 5 bases, with 14 bases left between them. CDR3 loop: CATSDFQGYSHQPQHF. The DNA for the CDR3 is TGTGCCACCAGTGATTTTCAAGGGTACAGCCATCAGCCCCAGCATTTT.